This T cell receptor (beta chain) was observed in a study of blood T cells in healthy people across ages. V trimming: 4 bases; J trimming: 7 bases; junction bases outside the gene matches: 6. CDR1 and CDR2 from the germline V gene are SQVTM and ANQGSEA. The CDR3 contains 12 residues. This clonotype was detected many times. A second 7 to 11 cycle PCR used barcoded and J-beta primers. Every sample gave at least 2.5 million paired-end reads containing CDR3. Each CDR3 protein gets one entry after TCRdb re-called the 5' RACE reads with MiXCR. The data hold about 1,500,000 distinct CDR3 sequences, with roughly 27% observed a single time.

The clonotype was recovered from a young woman in good health. Specimen: blood. The J gene is TRBJ2-7, the V gene TRBV29-1, with 8 bases matching TRBD2. The chain's CDR3 is CSVGLAGLEQYF. As DNA, the CDR3 is TGCAGCGTTGGTCTAGCGGGCTTGGAGCAGTACTTC.